The 10 T cell receptor beta chains reported below all come from one sample, sequenced in a study of T cells in localized non-small cell lung cancer. The assay was immunoSEQ multiplex PCR, and TCRdb's table has in-frame clones only and misses some. The sample has 5,000 to 7,000 clones, 85% seen once. The starting material was PBMCs, obtained before any cancer treatment. Source of these receptors: a woman aged 40 to 75 with stage II lung adenocarcinoma.

The chain uses TRBV6-6 and TRBJ1-2; D is undetermined. V shed 7 bases and J shed 5 bases, with 17 bases lying between them. Germline assignment: CDR1 MNHNY and CDR2 SVGAGI (reference sequence). CDR3 length: 14 residues. Here the CDR3 reads CASILTESGYGYTF. The CDR3 DNA reads TGTGCCAGCATCCTGACTGAGTCTGGATATGGCTACACCTTC.

The chain employs TRBV6-5 and TRBJ2-7; D may be TRBD2 (5 bases). CDR3 length: 12 residues. Per germline, CDR1 MNHEY and CDR2 SVGAGI. V was cut by 10 bases and J by 1 base, with 11 bases left in between. The CDR3 spells CATSGNSYEQYF. The CDR3 bases are TGTGCCACCTCCGGGAATTCCTACGAGCAGTACTTC.

The rearrangement joins TRBV4-3 to TRBJ1-1, with a possible D match to TRBD1 (6 bases). This CDR3 spans 16 amino acids. Germline assignment: CDR1 LGHNA and CDR2 YSLEER. Between the trimmed V and J ends, which lost 0 bases and 3 bases, there was a span of 14 bases. The CDR3 reads CASSQDRRGAYTEAFF. The CDR3, as DNA: TGCGCCAGCAGCCAAGATCGACGGGGGGCGTACACTGAAGCTTTCTTT.

This chain links TRBV4-3 with TRBJ2-1; TRBD2 agrees at 14 bases. The CDR3 consists of 18 residues. Germline CDR1 LGHNA, CDR2 YSLEER. V was clipped by 0 bases and J by 3 bases; unmatched bases: 4. The CDR3 sequence: CASSQDLGLAGGYNEQFF. Written as DNA, the CDR3 is TGCGCCAGCAGCCAAGACCTCGGACTAGCGGGAGGCTACAATGAGCAGTTCTTC.

This chain joins TRBV30 and TRBJ2-7; D remains ambiguous. The CDR3 contains 15 residues. The germline gives CDR1 GTSNPN, CDR2 SVGIG (reference sequence). V was trimmed by 5 bases and J by 0 bases, leaving 17 bases between them. The CDR3 DNA is TGTGCCTGGGTTAAGCAGGCCACCCTCTCCTACGAGCAGTACTTC. Translated: CAWVKQATLSYEQYF.

This chain joins TRBV5-1 and TRBJ2-5, with 7 positions matching TRBD2. The CDR3 runs to 15 residues. Germline V gives CDR1 SGHRS, CDR2 YFSETQ. The trim removed 4 bases at V and 2 bases at J, leaving 8 bases unmatched. CDR3 DNA: TGCGCCAGCAGCCTGAGCGGGGAGGAACAAGAGACCCAGTACTTC. Protein product: CASSLSGEEQETQYF.

About this clone: The junction differs from germline at one of its ends, possibly a read error. V usage is TRBV16 and J usage is TRBJ1-5; a weak D match, TRBD1 (5 bases). This CDR3 region has 14 residues. The germline CDR1 and CDR2 sequences are KGHSY and FQNENV. CDR3 protein: CASSQGTGNLPQHF. CDR3 in DNA: TGTGCCAGCAGCCAGGGGACGGGGAATCTGCCCCAGCATTTT.

This chain joins TRBV6-5 and TRBJ2-2; the match to TRBD1 covers 7 bases. CDR1 is MNHEY and CDR2 is SVGAGI in the germline V gene. Trimming removed 6 bases from V and 5 bases from J; junction bases left unmatched: 6. The CDR3 runs 14 residues. DNA of the CDR3: TGTGCCAGCAGAACGACAGGGTTGACCGGGGAGCTGTTTTTT. Its protein is CASRTTGLTGELFF.

This chain joins TRBV6-6 and TRBJ1-3; D ambiguous. The CDR3 has 14 amino acids. Germline V gene sequence: CDR1 MNHNY, CDR2 SVGAGI (reference sequence). V shed 8 bases and J shed 0 bases, with 11 bases lying between them. CDR3 sequence (DNA): TGTGCCAGCCTAGAAAATCTCTCTGGAAACACCATATATTTT. It specifies CASLENLSGNTIYF.

V is TRBV2 and J is TRBJ1-3, with TRBD1 identical over 9 bases. The CDR3 runs 15 residues. The J segment lost 2 bases and the V segment lost 5 bases, leaving 4 bases of the junction unmatched. Germline values: CDR1 SNHLY, CDR2 FYNNEI. The CDR3 region is CASSTDRGTGNTIYF. The DNA for the CDR3 is TGTGCCAGCAGTACGGACAGGGGAACTGGAAACACCATATATTTT.